This is a list of T cell receptor beta chains from one sample in a study of shared clonotypes between healthy human individuals. Data came from immunoSEQ multiplex PCR; TCRdb stores just in-frame clones and leaves some out. The table shows about 2,500,000 clones, with just over 90% occurring only once. The sequenced material came from naive CD4+ T cells sorted from blood. These receptors all stem from a man aged 18 to 30 in good health. Both conserved end residues are trimmed from each CDR3.

v_call cdr3_aa
TRBV7-2 ASTIRVPETQY
TRBV11-3 ASSPRQGSTEAF
TRBV2 ASSELGGGWATDTQY
TRBV5-1 ASSPVGGQNEQY
TRBV6-1 ASSPRLLDGYT
TRBV29-1 SVEFPLLSTDTQY
TRBV5-6 ASNLGAARDQPQH
TRBV27 ASSRDSSYEQY
TRBV6-1 ASSEQSGLGYT
TRBV19 ASSRRWDLSGANVLT
TRBV5-1 ASSLAGTSTDTQY
TRBV4-1 ASSQVGGVDQPQH
TRBV5-1 ASSGTGRYQETQY
TRBV6-1 ASRDGGRLSYT
TRBV5-4 ASSFRLAGEETQY
TRBV6-6 ASSWTVSGNTIY
TRBV19 ASSIGRTASGNTIY
TRBV19 ASAPFYPGGQSSGYT
TRBV7-2 ASSPTVYGYT
TRBV7-2 ASSLPRGQSAKNIQY
TRBV27 ASSRASGFTGELF
TRBV4-1 ASSQVSLALNTEAF
TRBV29-1 SVGGQGAWETQY
TRBV10-2 ASSESGLGDTGELF
TRBV10-3 AISDGEEKLF
TRBV5-4 ASSLAGGHIYEQY
TRBV7-8 ASSLPSIDEQY
TRBV5-1 ASSLGGSGRVYEQY
TRBV7-2 ASSSTSGVYNEQF
TRBV6-1 ASPKGAMNTEAF
TRBV5-1 ASSLRGTPLMDTQY
TRBV11-3 ASSLDSLAGGYVF
TRBV9 ASSDRDRDFYGYT
TRBV9 ASSVGVAGLRQETQY
TRBV4-3 ASSQGGLAGGPDTQY
TRBV16 ASSQSGRGAYEQY
TRBV4-1 ASSQVQTAETQY
TRBV10-3 AISARGGSYNEQF
TRBV5-1 ASSLEGGGYGYT
TRBV9 ASSVGKRTSVREQF
TRBV13 ASSLDEGPGGANVLT
TRBV5-1 ASSLGAAYNEKLF
TRBV30 AWSLLDRNTEAF
TRBV18 ASSPEGQGRTF
TRBV20-1 SARLDTEAF
TRBV19 ASSPPPRKGFQETQY
TRBV30 AFQWTVGNEQF
TRBV28 ASSLFAGGRVNEQF
TRBV19 ASSSWTSGTDTQY
TRBV18 ASSPTGLGEQY
TRBV6-1 ASSPGTAYQPQH
TRBV30 AWNRGTANTEAF
TRBV11-2 ASSPTTAYTIQY
TRBV4-3 ASSQDRANTQY
TRBV5-1 ASSLGQATNEKLF